What follows describes a single T cell receptor beta chain. V lost 4 bases to trimming and J lost 2 bases; unmatched junction nucleotides: 6. CDR3 length equals 15 residues. The germline V gene encodes CDR1 SGHVS and CDR2 FNYEAQ. Clones were sequenced by immunoSEQ multiplex PCR, and TCRdb holds only the in-frame ones, with some missing. The table has more than 150,000 clones, 75% to 90% seen once. The data stem from a study of blood T cell repertoires in COVID-19. Study details: Samples of COVID-19 (acute and convalescent) were obtained from the United States, Italy and Spain. T cells, B-cell-depleted T cells, or PBMCs supplied cDNA or gDNA.

Input material: peripheral blood. This chain joins TRBV7-6 and TRBJ2-3; 7 bases fit TRBD2. This clonotype was sampled from a woman aged 40 to 55 with acute or convalescent COVID-19. CDR3: CASSWGGGPTDTQYF. The CDR3 DNA reads as TGTGCCAGCAGCTGGGGCGGGGGACCCACAGATACGCAGTATTTT.